The 15 T cell receptor beta chains below all came from one sample that was sequenced in a study of blood T cell repertoires in COVID-19. Sequencing was performed with immunoSEQ multiplex PCR; in TCRdb, only in-frame clones are kept and a portion is missing. The sample carries 250,000 to 350,000 clones, around 90% recorded once. Sample: peripheral blood. All receptors derive from a woman between 50 and 59 years old who had recovered from COVID-19.

Only a few counts were recorded for this clone. Sequence at one end of the junction differs from germline and may be a read error. The chain joins TRBV11-3 to TRBJ1-2; tentatively, D is TRBD1 (6 bases). The CDR3 has 13 amino acids. From germline, CDR1 is SGHNT and CDR2 YENEEA. Here the CDR3 reads CASSLDPGSGVLF. CDR3 sequence (DNA): TGTGCCAGCAGCTTAGATCCTGGGTCAGGGGTCCTCTTC.

The chain's CDR3 is CASSSENIQYF. Written as DNA, the CDR3 is TGTGCCAGCAGCTCGGAAAACATTCAGTACTTC. The chain joins TRBV7-9 to TRBJ2-4; D is ambiguous. The CDR3 contains 11 residues. V shed 4 bases and J shed 5 bases, with 3 bases lying between them. Per germline, CDR1 SEHNR and CDR2 FQNEAQ (reference sequence).

V is TRBV5-6 and J is TRBJ2-1, with 10 bases lining up with TRBD2. This CDR3 is built from 15 residues. Germline V gene lookup returns CDR1 SGHDT and CDR2 YYEEEE. Trimming removed 0 bases from V and 7 bases from J; junction bases left unmatched: 4. In nucleotides, the CDR3 is TGTGCCAGCAGCTTGGGGGCTAGCGGGAGAAATGAGCAGTTCTTC. This gives the protein CASSLGASGRNEQFF. Full variable domain (missing parts from reference TRBV5-6 and TRBJ2-1): DAGVTQSPTHLIKTRGQQVTLRCSPKSGHDTVSWYQQALGQGPQFIFQYYEEEERQRGNFPDRFSGHQFPNYSSELNVNALLLGDSALYLCASSLGASGRNEQFFGPGTRLTVL.

The chain couples TRBV27 to TRBJ2-7; 10 positions agree with TRBD1. Per the germline V gene, CDR1 is MNHEY and CDR2 is SMNVEV (reference sequence). V lost 5 bases, J lost 5 bases, and 12 bases stayed unmatched. The CDR3 sequence is 16 residues long. The CDR3, as DNA: TGTGCCAGCAGTACCCGGGACAGGGGACGGGACCACGAGCAGTACTTC. Translating gives CASSTRDRGRDHEQYF.

V and J are TRBV9 and TRBJ2-1; weak D call: TRBD1 (7 bases). V dropped 1 base and J dropped 8 bases, with 28 bases sitting between them. The CDR3 loop spans 19 amino acids. Germline CDR1 SGDLS, CDR2 YYNGEE. The CDR3 loop reads CASSVRRGTEHSGHDEQFF. For the CDR3, the DNA is TGTGCCAGCAGCGTACGTCGGGGGACAGAGCACTCCGGGCACGATGAGCAGTTCTTC.

This sequence joins TRBV5-1 and TRBJ1-1; 9 bases match TRBD1. The J segment lost 1 base and the V segment lost 3 bases, leaving 10 bases of the junction unmatched. The germline gives CDR1 SGHRS, CDR2 YFSETQ. There are 17 residues in the CDR3. This CDR3 reads CASSSTGTGRSNTEAFF. Written as DNA, the CDR3 is TGCGCCAGCAGCTCTACCGGGACAGGGAGGTCGAACACTGAAGCTTTCTTT.

The V and J genes are TRBV5-4 and TRBJ1-6; TRBD1 might be the D (5 bases). The length of the CDR3 is 15 residues. Trimming removed 4 bases from V and 8 bases from J, with 16 bases in between. Germline CDR1 SGHNT, CDR2 YYREEE (reference sequence). The CDR3 protein is CASSVDGGLDSPLHF. The CDR3 nucleotides are TGTGCCAGCAGCGTCGATGGGGGGTTGGATTCACCCCTCCACTTT.

The J gene is TRBJ2-7, the V gene TRBV2, with 9 bases identical to TRBD1. V shed 6 bases, J shed 0 bases, and the junction held 6 bases outside the gene matches. In germline, CDR1 is SNHLY, CDR2 FYNNEI. The CDR3 sequence is 15 residues long. CDR3 in amino acids: CASSPGTGISYEQYF. CDR3 in DNA: TGTGCCAGCAGCCCCGGGACAGGGATCTCCTACGAGCAGTACTTC.

V is TRBV7-3 and J is TRBJ1-1; D might be TRBD1 (5 bases). The V and J ends lost 2 bases and 0 bases respectively, with 10 bases between them. Germline V CDR1 and CDR2: SGHTA, FQGTGA. The CDR3 extends over 15 amino acids. The CDR3 loop is CASSLGTRMNTEAFF. The CDR3 nucleotides read TGTGCCAGCAGCTTAGGGACTCGAATGAACACTGAAGCTTTCTTT.

This clone is a singleton in its sample. The CDR3 DNA is TGCGCCAGCAGCCAAGTACAGGGGGGCGAGCAGTACTTC. Its protein product is CASSQVQGGEQYF. The gene calls are TRBV4-1 and TRBJ2-7; 8 nucleotides match TRBD1. From germline, CDR1 is MGHRA and CDR2 YSYEKL. This CDR3 is 13 amino acids long. The V gene end was trimmed by 1 base and the J gene end by 6 bases; junction bases not matched to a gene: 2.

The chain recombines TRBV30 with TRBJ2-1; no clear D gene. CDR3 length: 15 residues. Germline CDR1 and CDR2: GTSNPN and SVGIG (reference sequence). V shed 2 bases and J shed 1 base, with 12 bases lying between them. Written as DNA, the CDR3 is TGTGCCTGGAGTAATGTGACATTTTCCTACAATGAGCAGTTCTTC. This encodes CAWSNVTFSYNEQFF.

This clone was found once. The chain links TRBV19 to TRBJ2-4; a weak D match, TRBD1 (6 bases). Trimming pared 7 bases from V and 5 bases from J, leaving 15 bases between. The CDR3 loop spans 14 amino acids. Germline V lookup: CDR1 LNHDA, CDR2 SQIVND (reference sequence). CDR3 sequence: CASNPNGGQNIQYF. The DNA of the CDR3 is TGTGCCAGTAACCCAAATGGGGGCCAAAACATTCAGTACTTC.

The rearrangement links TRBV30 to TRBJ2-3, with TRBD2 identical over 9 bases. The ends lost 5 bases at V and 2 bases at J; junction bases unmatched: 5. Per germline, CDR1 GTSNPN and CDR2 SVGIG (reference sequence). The CDR3 is made up of 14 amino acids. CDR3 amino acids: CAWGLATSTDTQYF. The CDR3 DNA sequence: TGTGCCTGGGGACTAGCGACCTCCACAGATACGCAGTATTTT.

This clone was picked up one time. The chain is built from TRBV7-9 and TRBJ1-1, with 7 bases fitting TRBD1. The CDR3 sequence is 16 residues long. Germline loops: CDR1 SEHNR, CDR2 FQNEAQ (reference sequence). After removal of 1 base from V and 5 bases from J, the junction contained 10 bases not matched to a gene. The CDR3 nucleotides are TGTGCCAGCAGCTTAGGCTCGACAGGGAGAGGGACTGAAGCTTTCTTT. It codes for CASSLGSTGRGTEAFF. The whole variable domain, remainder taken from reference TRBV7-9 and TRBJ1-1, is DTGVSQNPRHKITKRGQNVTFRCDPISEHNRLYWYRQTLGQGPEFLTYFQNEAQLEKSRLLSDRFSAERPKGSFSTLEIQRTEQGDSAMYLCASSLGSTGRGTEAFFGQGTRLTVV.

The rearrangement links TRBV27 to TRBJ2-6; D is uncertain. V was trimmed by 2 bases and J by 2 bases, leaving 4 bases between them. CDR1 and CDR2 from the germline V gene are MNHEY and SMNVEV (reference sequence). The CDR3 consists of 14 residues. The CDR3 sequence: CASSLRPGANVLTF. The DNA of the CDR3 is TGTGCCAGCAGTTTACGTCCTGGGGCCAACGTCCTGACTTTC.